The T cell receptor beta chain described here comes from a study of shared clonotypes between healthy human individuals. V was clipped by 1 base and J by 7 bases, with 13 bases between them. The CDR3 runs 14 residues. The V gene's germline CDR1 is PRHDT and CDR2 FYEKMQ (reference sequence). Over several immunoSEQ plates, each subset's genomic DNA was distributed in even portions. Assay used: immunoSEQ multiplex PCR; TCRdb lists only in-frame clones, some missing. The table has about 110,000 clones, under 70% seen once. Every donor, a Caucasian adult, lived in Nashville, Tennessee. To make CD8 memory, CD45RO+ cells were put together with CCR7-negative CD45RA+ TemRA cells.

The source of this sequence is a woman between 25 and 40 years old in good health. The chain carries TRBV13 and TRBJ2-5; D perhaps matches TRBD1 (7 bases). Specimen: memory CD8+ T cells sorted from blood. Specified subset: CD45RO+ cells pooled with CCR7-negative TemRA cells. The CDR3 region is CASSLEGGQPTQYF. The CDR3, as DNA: TGTGCCAGCAGCTTAGAGGGGGGACAGCCGACCCAGTACTTC.